These T cell receptor beta chains were read from a single sample in a study of OX40 agonist ivuxolimab in advanced cancers. The protocol was immunoSEQ multiplex PCR, while the TCRdb copy is restricted to in-frame clones and leaves out a portion. The sample has approximately 24,000 clones, under 80% seen once. Sequenced material: CD4+ or CD8+ T cells sorted from blood, taken in a trial of the OX40 agonist ivuxolimab. Source of these receptors: an adult with an advanced solid tumor such as melanoma, head and neck, liver or kidney cancer. Both conserved end residues are part of each CDR3. The D gene is left open where the match is weak. Only some rows state a clone size, as once, few, many or a class for expanded clones.

cdr3_length	clone_size	v_call	d_call	j_call	cdr3_aa	cdr3_nt
13	-	TRBV5-6	-	TRBJ2-1	CASSLDSYNEQFF	TGTGCCAGCAGCTTGGACAGCTACAATGAGCAGTTCTTC
14	few	TRBV30	-	TRBJ1-1	CAWSPARGSTEAFF	TGTGCCTGGAGCCCAGCGAGGGGTAGCACTGAAGCTTTCTTT
13	few	TRBV6-5	-	TRBJ1-5	CASSPLTGQPQHF	TGTGCCAGCAGCCCCCTCACGGGTCAGCCCCAGCATTTT
15	-	TRBV5-6	-	TRBJ2-7	CASSATGTANYEQYF	TGTGCCAGCAGCGCTACCGGGACGGCGAACTACGAGCAGTACTTC
13	-	TRBV4-1	-	TRBJ2-1	CASSQGVYNEQFF	TGCGCCAGCAGCCAAGGGGTCTACAATGAGCAGTTCTTC
16	-	TRBV13	TRBD2	TRBJ2-5	CASSVSGGGSAETQYF	TGTGCCAGCAGCGTTAGCGGGGGGGGTTCTGCGGAGACCCAGTACTTC
15	-	TRBV4-1	-	TRBJ2-7	CASSLTLGANYEQYF	TGCGCCAGCAGCCTCACCCTCGGGGCTAACTACGAGCAGTACTTC
16	once	TRBV14	-	TRBJ2-1	CASSQVGGFSYNEQFF	TGTGCCAGCAGCCAAGTGGGCGGCTTCTCCTACAATGAGCAGTTCTTC
13	-	TRBV9	-	TRBJ1-2	CASSVDGDYGYTF	TGTGCCAGCAGCGTTGACGGAGACTATGGCTACACCTTC
11	-	TRBV10-2	-	TRBJ2-7	CASSPIYEQYF	TGCGCCAGCAGTCCAATATACGAGCAGTACTTC
16	-	TRBV4-3	-	TRBJ1-4	CASSQAQKSTNEKLFF	TGCGCCAGCAGCCAAGCACAGAAATCAACTAATGAAAAACTGTTTTTT
16	-	TRBV27	-	TRBJ1-6	CASSLPGEVGNSPLHF	TGTGCCAGCAGTTTACCGGGGGAAGTCGGTAATTCACCCCTCCACTTT
15	few	TRBV9	-	TRBJ2-5	CASSVDTGTRETQYF	TGTGCCAGCAGCGTAGATACGGGTACCAGGGAGACCCAGTACTTC
13	few	TRBV7-9	-	TRBJ2-1	CASSSAQYNEQFF	TGTGCCAGCAGCTCGGCCCAATACAATGAGCAGTTCTTC
17	-	TRBV7-9	-	TRBJ2-2	CASSSRVGSPNTGELFF	TGTGCCAGCAGCTCAAGGGTGGGCAGCCCGAACACCGGGGAGCTGTTTTTT
15	-	TRBV19	-	TRBJ1-2	CATTVAPYAGWGYTF	TGTGCCACCACCGTCGCCCCCTATGCAGGTTGGGGCTACACCTTC
14	-	TRBV2	-	TRBJ2-7	CASSTSSRVFEQYF	TGTGCCAGCAGTACTTCCTCTAGGGTTTTCGAGCAGTACTTC
17	-	TRBV4-2	TRBD2	TRBJ2-2	CASSQAGLAGGPGELFF	TGTGCCAGCAGCCAAGCGGGACTAGCGGGGGGCCCCGGGGAGCTGTTTTTT
15	-	TRBV27	-	TRBJ2-7	CASSQFSGASYEQYF	TGTGCCAGCAGCCAGTTCTCGGGGGCCTCCTACGAGCAGTACTTC
18	once	TRBV7-6	-	TRBJ2-1	CASSTGAGHLLSYNEQFF	TGTGCCAGCAGCACCGGTGCCGGACACCTCCTCTCCTACAATGAGCAGTTCTTC
14	-	TRBV2	TRBD2	TRBJ2-1	CASTGGGVPNEQFF	TGTGCCAGCACTGGCGGGGGGGTCCCCAATGAGCAGTTCTTC
16	-	TRBV13	TRBD1	TRBJ2-7	CASSGAMRTGIDEQYF	TGTGCCAGCAGCGGGGCAATGCGGACAGGGATTGACGAGCAGTACTTC
12	-	TRBV6-5	-	TRBJ2-7	CASSYGVDEQYF	TGTGCCAGCAGTTACGGCGTGGACGAGCAGTACTTC
14	-	TRBV5-4	-	TRBJ1-2	CASSDPGSSYVYTF	TGTGCCAGCAGCGATCCGGGGTCGTCCTATGTCTACACCTTC
16	once	TRBV14	TRBD1	TRBJ1-1	CASSQRGRKMNTEAFF	TGTGCCAGCAGCCAAAGGGGGCGGAAAATGAACACTGAAGCTTTCTTT
14	-	TRBV6-6	-	TRBJ2-7	CASRALDGSYEQYF	TGTGCCAGCAGAGCTCTGGACGGATCCTACGAGCAGTACTTC
15	-	TRBV5-1	TRBD2	TRBJ2-3	CASSYRTSGGNTQYF	TGCGCCAGCAGCTACCGGACTAGCGGGGGGAATACGCAGTATTTT
13	once	TRBV7-8	TRBD1	TRBJ2-7	CASSLRTGYEQYF	TGTGCCAGCAGCTTACGGACAGGCTACGAGCAGTACTTC
15	-	TRBV27	-	TRBJ1-1	CASSLRLGTYTEAFF	TGTGCCAGCAGTTTACGCTTAGGGACCTACACTGAAGCTTTCTTT
13	once	TRBV27	-	TRBJ1-6	CASSSAGGAPLHF	TGTGCCAGCAGTTCAGCCGGGGGGGCACCCCTCCACTTT
18	-	TRBV9	TRBD2	TRBJ2-1	CASSPPLAGVGSYNEQFF	TGTGCCAGCAGTCCCCCCCTAGCGGGGGTAGGATCCTACAATGAGCAGTTCTTC
16	-	TRBV4-1	-	TRBJ2-2	CASSQEESQGTGELFF	TGCGCCAGCAGCCAAGAGGAATCACAGGGAACCGGGGAGCTGTTTTTT
13	-	TRBV5-1	-	TRBJ1-1	CASSLNRNTEAFF	TGCGCCAGCAGCTTAAACAGGAACACTGAAGCTTTCTTT
15	-	TRBV10-3	-	TRBJ2-3	CATQGGPRGTDTQYF	TGTGCCACCCAGGGAGGTCCGAGGGGCACAGATACGCAGTATTTT
14	few	TRBV19	-	TRBJ2-5	CASRRTVSVGTQYF	TGTGCCAGCCGTAGGACAGTTTCCGTAGGGACCCAGTACTTC
14	-	TRBV7-9	-	TRBJ1-2	CASSPDGGSYGYTF	TGTGCCAGCAGCCCTGACGGGGGCAGCTATGGCTACACCTTC
16	few	TRBV5-6	-	TRBJ1-4	CASSSGVSDSTVKLFF	TGTGCCAGCAGCTCGGGGGTCAGCGATTCCACGGTAAAACTGTTTTTT
18	-	TRBV27	-	TRBJ2-3	CASSYTTISAGVGDTQYF	TGTGCCAGCAGTTATACAACTATTTCAGCTGGGGTGGGAGATACGCAGTATTTT
14	-	TRBV19	-	TRBJ1-2	CASTATGWGYGYTF	TGTGCCAGTACGGCCACCGGGTGGGGCTATGGCTACACCTTC
17	few	TRBV4-2	TRBD1	TRBJ2-2	CASSSWYRQGATGELFF	TGTGCCAGCAGCTCTTGGTACCGACAGGGGGCGACCGGGGAGCTGTTTTTT
15	-	TRBV7-9	-	TRBJ2-1	CASSLSAYSYNEQFF	TGTGCCAGCAGCTTAAGTGCGTATTCCTACAATGAGCAGTTCTTC
16	-	TRBV7-9	TRBD1	TRBJ1-1	CASSLSRTGASTEAFF	TGTGCCAGCAGCTTATCCAGGACAGGGGCGTCCACTGAAGCTTTCTTT
13	-	TRBV9	-	TRBJ2-2	CASSNGDTGELFF	TGTGCCAGCAGTAACGGGGACACCGGGGAGCTGTTTTTT
15	once	TRBV13	TRBD2	TRBJ2-5	CASRPGLAEQETQYF	TGTGCCAGCAGGCCCGGACTAGCGGAACAAGAGACCCAGTACTTC
17	-	TRBV30	-	TRBJ2-6	CAWSVFPSPTGANVLTF	TGTGCCTGGAGTGTATTTCCGTCACCGACTGGGGCCAACGTCCTGACTTTC
12	few	TRBV5-4	TRBD1	TRBJ2-7	CASSFAGGEQYF	TGTGCCAGCAGCTTTGCAGGGGGCGAGCAGTACTTC
15	-	TRBV6-5	TRBD1	TRBJ1-3	CASSYSQGAGNTIYF	TGTGCCAGCAGTTACTCGCAGGGGGCTGGAAACACCATATATTTT
15	once	TRBV6-6	-	TRBJ1-2	CASSWPGPTVDGYTF	TGTGCCAGCAGTTGGCCGGGACCGACGGTGGATGGCTACACCTTC
15	-	TRBV6-5	-	TRBJ1-1	CASSYSRGGRAEAFF	TGTGCCAGCAGTTACTCGAGGGGGGGGCGAGCTGAAGCTTTCTTT
14	few	TRBV9	TRBD1	TRBJ2-2	CASSVEQGAGELFF	TGTGCCAGCAGCGTAGAACAGGGGGCCGGGGAGCTGTTTTTT
17	-	TRBV5-6	TRBD1	TRBJ1-1	CASSLGQGRGLNTEAFF	TGTGCCAGCAGCTTGGGACAGGGCCGGGGGTTGAACACTGAAGCTTTCTTT
13	-	TRBV27	-	TRBJ1-4	CASKTPGGEKLFF	TGTGCCAGCAAGACCCCCGGAGGAGAAAAACTGTTTTTT
13	-	TRBV30	-	TRBJ2-7	CAYQDTLPYEQYF	TGTGCCTATCAGGACACACTACCCTACGAGCAGTACTTC
13	-	TRBV27	-	TRBJ2-7	CASSLRYGYEQYF	TGTGCCAGCAGTCTCCGGTACGGGTACGAGCAGTACTTC
15	-	TRBV4-3	TRBD1	TRBJ2-7	CASSRVTGDFYEQYF	TGCGCCAGCAGCCGGGTGACAGGGGACTTCTACGAGCAGTACTTC
15	-	TRBV5-4	-	TRBJ1-3	CASSLGGSRGNTIYF	TGTGCCAGCAGCTTGGGAGGGAGTCGGGGAAACACCATATATTTT